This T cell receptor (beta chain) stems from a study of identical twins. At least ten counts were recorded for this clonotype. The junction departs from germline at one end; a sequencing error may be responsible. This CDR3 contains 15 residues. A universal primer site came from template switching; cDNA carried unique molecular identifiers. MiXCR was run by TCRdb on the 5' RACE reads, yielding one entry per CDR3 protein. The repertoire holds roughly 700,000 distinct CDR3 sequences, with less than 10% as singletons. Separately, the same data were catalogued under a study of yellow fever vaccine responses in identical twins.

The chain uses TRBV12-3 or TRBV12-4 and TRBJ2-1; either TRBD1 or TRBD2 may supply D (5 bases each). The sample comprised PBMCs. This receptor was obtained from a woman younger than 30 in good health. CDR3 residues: CASSLARAGINEQFF. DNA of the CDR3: TGTGCCAGCAGTCTAGCCAGGGCCGGAATCAATGAGCAGTTCTTC.